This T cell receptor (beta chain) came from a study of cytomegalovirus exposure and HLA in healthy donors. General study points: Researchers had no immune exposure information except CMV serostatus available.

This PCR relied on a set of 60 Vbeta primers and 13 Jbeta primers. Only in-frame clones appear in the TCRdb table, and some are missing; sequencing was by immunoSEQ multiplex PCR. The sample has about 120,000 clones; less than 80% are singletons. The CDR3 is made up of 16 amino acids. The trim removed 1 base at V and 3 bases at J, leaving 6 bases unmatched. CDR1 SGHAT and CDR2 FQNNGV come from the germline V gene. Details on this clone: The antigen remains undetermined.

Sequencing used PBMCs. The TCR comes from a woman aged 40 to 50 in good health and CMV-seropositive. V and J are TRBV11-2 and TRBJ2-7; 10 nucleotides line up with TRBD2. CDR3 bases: TGTGCCAGCAGCTTAGCCCGGACTAGCGGAAACTACGAGCAGTACTTC. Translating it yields CASSLARTSGNYEQYF.